The rows below give T cell receptor beta chains drawn from one sample of a study of cytomegalovirus exposure and HLA in healthy donors. Repertoires were generated with immunoSEQ multiplex PCR, while TCRdb's copy carries only in-frame clones and drops some. The repertoire includes roughly 100,000 clones, 78% of them detected once, and roughly 1.3% sits in the top ten. Material for sequencing was PBMCs. The receptors originated from a man younger than 40 in good health and CMV-seronegative. Each CDR3 is given with its conserved first and last residue. A D gene is named only where the DNA matches it firmly. Size is stated for part of the rows, as once, few or many counts, or as a class when the clone is expanded.

J,size,V,D,CDR3,DNA
TRBJ2-7,NA,TRBV28,TRBD1,CASSPRTGERGEQYF,TGTGCCAGCAGTCCGCGGACAGGGGAACGGGGGGAGCAGTACTTC
TRBJ1-6,NA,TRBV4-3,NA,CASSQDRSSYNSPLHF,TGCGCCAGCAGCCAAGATCGGAGCTCCTATAATTCACCCCTCCACTTT
TRBJ2-7,NA,TRBV7-8,NA,CASSLASTGNRGYEQYF,TGTGCCAGCAGCTTAGCCTCAACAGGGAACCGCGGCTACGAGCAGTACTTC
TRBJ2-1,NA,TRBV28,TRBD2,CASSLRTSGSYLDVYEQFF,TGTGCCAGCAGTTTACGGACTAGCGGGAGTTATTTGGATGTCTATGAGCAGTTCTTC
TRBJ2-5,NA,TRBV7-9,TRBD2,CASSLGRGGQETQYF,TGTGCCAGCAGCTTAGGGCGGGGGGGCCAGGAGACCCAGTACTTC
TRBJ2-2,NA,TRBV5-5,TRBD2,CASSLGTKIPGELFF,TGTGCCAGCAGCTTAGGGACTAAAATCCCCGGGGAGCTGTTTTTT
TRBJ2-3,NA,TRBV7-2,NA,CASIGTDTQYF,TGTGCCAGCATAGGCACAGATACGCAGTATTTT
TRBJ2-5,NA,TRBV27,NA,CASSDRDYQETQYF,TGTGCCAGCAGCGACCGGGACTACCAAGAGACCCAGTACTTC
TRBJ2-3,once,TRBV13,TRBD1,CASSLQGQGASDTQYF,TGTGCCAGCAGCTTACAGGGACAGGGGGCGAGTGATACGCAGTATTTT
TRBJ2-5,once,TRBV6-1,TRBD2,CASSGLAGAQETQYF,TGTGCCAGCAGTGGACTAGCGGGGGCTCAAGAGACCCAGTACTTC
TRBJ2-1,NA,TRBV7-7,TRBD2,CASSQGTSGGIREQFF,TGTGCTAGCAGCCAAGGGACTAGCGGGGGTATTCGTGAGCAGTTCTTC
TRBJ2-5,NA,TRBV27,TRBD2,CASRSSGTLGTQYF,TGTGCCAGCAGAAGTAGCGGGACCCTAGGGACCCAGTACTTC
TRBJ2-1,NA,TRBV10-3,TRBD2,CAIRRAGGRISEQFF,TGTGCCATCAGAAGAGCGGGGGGGCGAATAAGTGAGCAGTTCTTC
TRBJ1-1,NA,TRBV19,NA,CASSIESSTEAFF,TGTGCCAGTAGTATTGAGTCGAGCACTGAAGCTTTCTTT
TRBJ1-4,NA,TRBV25-1,NA,CASRGGGAGEKLFF,TGTGCCAGCAGGGGCGGGGGGGCGGGTGAAAAACTGTTTTTT
TRBJ1-1,NA,TRBV19,NA,CASSIGQQGSNAEAFF,TGTGCCAGTAGTATAGGTCAGCAGGGCTCCAATGCTGAAGCTTTCTTT
TRBJ2-5,NA,TRBV7-6,TRBD2,CASREASGEETQYF,TGTGCCAGCAGAGAAGCTAGCGGCGAAGAGACCCAGTACTTC
TRBJ1-2,NA,TRBV9,TRBD1,CASYGTGENYGYTF,TGTGCCAGCTACGGGACAGGGGAAAACTATGGCTACACCTTC
TRBJ2-1,NA,TRBV13,NA,CASSLMFGRVTELTYNEQFF,TGTGCCAGCAGCTTAATGTTCGGCAGGGTGACTGAGCTAACCTACAATGAGCAGTTCTTC
TRBJ2-3,NA,TRBV19,TRBD2,CASSIDGGRARTDTQYF,TGTGCCAGTAGTATAGATGGAGGGAGGGCCCGCACAGATACGCAGTATTTT
TRBJ2-1,NA,TRBV6-1,NA,CASSEALTTTEQFF,TGTGCCAGCAGTGAAGCGCTAACGACTACTGAGCAGTTCTTC
TRBJ2-3,NA,TRBV7-9,NA,CASSPPLERATDTQYF,TGTGCCAGCAGCCCCCCCTTAGAGCGGGCAACAGATACGCAGTATTTT
TRBJ2-3,few,TRBV4-3,NA,CASSPPGTDTQYF,TGCGCCAGCAGCCCTCCGGGTACAGATACGCAGTATTTT
TRBJ2-3,NA,TRBV6-1,TRBD1,CASSEARLRGLGTDMQYF,TGTGCCAGCAGTGAAGCGAGGCTCAGGGGGTTGGGCACAGATATGCAGTATTTT
TRBJ1-1,once,TRBV19,TRBD1,CASSRDRGTEAFF,TGTGCCAGTAGTCGAGACAGGGGCACTGAAGCTTTCTTT
TRBJ1-2,NA,TRBV2,TRBD1,CASSGTGGGNYGYTF,TGTGCCAGCAGCGGGACAGGGGGAGGCAACTATGGCTACACCTTC
TRBJ1-1,NA,TRBV19,NA,CASSPHLPNTEAFF,TGTGCCAGTAGCCCACACCTTCCCAACACTGAAGCTTTCTTT
TRBJ1-5,NA,TRBV5-5,TRBD1,CASSLVRQGGQPQHF,TGTGCCAGCAGCTTGGTTAGACAGGGAGGTCAGCCCCAGCATTTT
TRBJ1-2,NA,TRBV5-6,NA,CASSPPDTAGYTF,TGTGCCAGCAGCCCCCCGGACACCGCTGGCTACACCTTC
TRBJ2-3,NA,TRBV9,NA,CASSPSTDTQYF,TGTGCCAGCAGCCCCTCTACAGATACGCAGTATTTT
TRBJ1-2,NA,TRBV7-8,NA,CASSLGLPRYGGWDYGYTF,TGTGCCAGCAGCTTAGGCCTCCCTAGGTACGGTGGCTGGGACTATGGCTACACCTTC
TRBJ1-1,NA,TRBV6-1,NA,CASSEAGLSTEAFF,TGTGCCAGCAGTGAAGCGGGACTAAGTACTGAAGCTTTCTTT
TRBJ2-6,NA,TRBV6-4,NA,CASSDIHSGANVLTF,TGTGCCAGCAGTGACATTCACTCTGGGGCCAACGTCCTGACTTTC
TRBJ2-5,few,TRBV11-2,NA,CASSPYQETQYF,TGTGCCAGCAGCCCCTACCAAGAGACCCAGTACTTC
TRBJ2-1,NA,TRBV9,TRBD2,CASSGGGMDEQFF,TGTGCCAGCAGCGGGGGGGGGATGGATGAGCAGTTCTTC
TRBJ1-3,NA,TRBV18,NA,CASSPAPLGAVRSSGNTIYF,TGTGCCAGCTCACCAGCCCCACTTGGGGCAGTCCGAAGCTCTGGAAACACCATATATTTT
TRBJ1-2,once,TRBV5-6,TRBD1,CASRGRDRGINGYTF,TGTGCCAGCCGAGGACGGGACAGGGGGATTAATGGCTACACCTTC
TRBJ1-2,NA,TRBV5-4,NA,CASTLIGRERNGYTF,TGTGCCAGCACCCTTATAGGCAGGGAACGCAATGGCTACACCTTC
TRBJ2-7,NA,TRBV27,NA,CASVGQRSYEQYF,TGTGCCAGCGTAGGACAGAGGTCCTACGAGCAGTACTTC
TRBJ1-2,NA,TRBV7-2,TRBD1,CASSSGTGGRYTF,TGTGCCAGCAGCTCGGGGACAGGGGGGCGATACACCTTC
TRBJ1-1,NA,TRBV7-2,NA,CASLAGMNTEAFF,TGTGCCAGCTTGGCAGGAATGAACACTGAAGCTTTCTTT
TRBJ2-7,NA,TRBV7-9,TRBD1,CASSAAQGMYEQYF,TGTGCCAGCAGCGCTGCACAGGGGATGTACGAGCAGTACTTC
TRBJ2-3,NA,TRBV29-1,NA,CSVVSGDTQYF,TGCAGCGTTGTGAGTGGAGATACGCAGTATTTT
TRBJ1-3,NA,TRBV5-1,NA,CASSLGTQGTNTIYF,TGCGCCAGCAGCTTGGGAACTCAGGGTACGAACACCATATATTTT
TRBJ2-3,once,TRBV7-8,TRBD2,CASSAGVPRTDTQYF,TGTGCCAGCAGCGCGGGAGTCCCTCGCACAGATACGCAGTATTTT
TRBJ2-5,NA,TRBV4-3,TRBD2,CASSQLAGGQETQYF,TGCGCCAGCAGCCAACTAGCGGGGGGACAAGAGACCCAGTACTTC
TRBJ2-5,few,TRBV6-5,TRBD2,CASSLRREWGETQYF,TGTGCCAGCAGTTTGCGGCGGGAGTGGGGTGAGACCCAGTACTTC
TRBJ1-1,NA,TRBV5-6,NA,CASSVLWGPSEAFF,TGTGCCAGCAGCGTACTGTGGGGGCCCTCTGAAGCTTTCTTT
TRBJ1-2,NA,TRBV18,TRBD1,CASSPPGQGSYTF,TGTGCCAGCTCACCTCCGGGACAGGGAAGCTACACCTTC
TRBJ2-2,NA,TRBV27,TRBD1,CASSGQGRNTGELFF,TGTGCCAGCAGTGGACAGGGCCGGAACACCGGGGAGCTGTTTTTT
TRBJ1-4,NA,TRBV19,NA,CAAGQGYGANEKLFF,TGTGCCGCCGGCCAGGGGTATGGGGCTAATGAAAAACTGTTTTTT
TRBJ1-2,few,TRBV18,NA,CASSLDRNYGYTF,TGTGCCAGCTCTCTCGACAGGAACTATGGCTACACCTTC
TRBJ2-7,NA,TRBV6-1,NA,CASRERLYEQYF,TGTGCCAGCAGGGAACGCCTATACGAGCAGTACTTC
TRBJ2-5,NA,TRBV11-3,NA,CASSIYRQETQYF,TGTGCCAGCAGCATCTACAGACAAGAGACCCAGTACTTC
TRBJ2-7,NA,TRBV6-1,TRBD1,CASTDRVTYEQYF,TGTGCCAGCACGGACAGGGTAACCTACGAGCAGTACTTC
TRBJ2-7,NA,TRBV19,TRBD2,CASSLREGLSYEQYF,TGTGCCAGTAGTCTCCGGGAGGGGTTGTCCTACGAGCAGTACTTC
TRBJ2-7,NA,TRBV10-3,NA,CAISDPARTYEQYF,TGTGCCATCAGTGACCCGGCCAGGACCTACGAGCAGTACTTC
TRBJ1-6,few,TRBV2,NA,CASSSGSSPLHF,TGTGCCAGCAGCTCGGGGAGTTCACCCCTCCACTTT
TRBJ1-6,NA,TRBV11-2,TRBD1,CASSLVPPQTGVPSPLHF,TGTGCCAGCAGCTTAGTTCCGCCCCAAACAGGGGTTCCTTCACCCCTCCACTTT